This is a list of T cell receptor beta chains from one sample in a study of blood T cell repertoires in COVID-19. Data came from immunoSEQ multiplex PCR; TCRdb stores just in-frame clones and leaves some out. The data show approximately 190,000 clones, 75% to 90% seen once. Sequencing used peripheral blood. These TCRs come from a man aged 55 to 70 with acute or convalescent COVID-19. Each CDR3 is given with its conserved first and last residue. The D gene is left open where the match is weak. Only part of the rows carry a size: once, few, many, or a class if the clone is expanded.

J: TRBJ2-1
D: TRBD2
size: NA
V: TRBV29-1
CDR3: CSVEGGTSGYNEQFF
DNA: TGCAGCGTTGAAGGCGGGACTAGCGGATACAATGAGCAGTTCTTC

J: TRBJ1-2
D: TRBD1
size: NA
V: TRBV18
CDR3: CASSPDNRGFGYTF
DNA: TGTGCCAGCTCACCGGATAACAGGGGGTTCGGCTACACCTTC

J: TRBJ2-7
D: TRBD2
size: few
V: TRBV11-2
CDR3: CASSPLAGPGEQYF
DNA: TGTGCCAGCAGCCCATTAGCGGGTCCTGGCGAGCAGTACTTC

J: TRBJ1-1
D: NA
size: few
V: TRBV20-1
CDR3: CSASRGSDKGEAFF
DNA: TGCAGTGCTAGTAGGGGGTCCGACAAAGGGGAAGCTTTCTTT

J: TRBJ1-5
D: TRBD1
size: once
V: TRBV9
CDR3: CASSVGTGGQPQHF
DNA: TGTGCCAGCAGCGTCGGGACAGGTGGGCAGCCCCAGCATTTT

J: TRBJ2-7
D: NA
size: NA
V: TRBV24-1
CDR3: CATRATEGHDEQYF
DNA: TGTGCCACCAGAGCCACGGAGGGCCACGACGAGCAGTACTTC

J: TRBJ1-5
D: TRBD1
size: NA
V: TRBV25-1
CDR3: CASRTGDNQPQHF
DNA: TGTGCCAGCAGGACAGGGGATAATCAGCCCCAGCATTTT

J: TRBJ2-2
D: NA
size: NA
V: TRBV29-1
CDR3: CSVQGLANTGELFF
DNA: TGCAGCGTTCAGGGACTCGCGAACACCGGGGAGCTGTTTTTT

J: TRBJ2-2
D: TRBD2
size: once
V: TRBV19
CDR3: CASSTPLSSGNTGELFF
DNA: TGTGCCAGTAGTACGCCCCTCTCTAGCGGGAACACCGGGGAGCTGTTTTTT

J: TRBJ2-7
D: TRBD2
size: NA
V: TRBV11-3
CDR3: CASIVLAGGPYEWQYF
DNA: TGTGCCAGCATTGTCTTAGCGGGAGGACCATACGAGTGGCAGTACTTC

J: TRBJ1-2
D: NA
size: NA
V: TRBV6-6
CDR3: CATATGGSYGYTF
DNA: TGTGCGACTGCCACTGGGGGGAGCTATGGCTACACCTTC

J: TRBJ1-5
D: NA
size: NA
V: TRBV19
CDR3: CASSSTGSLDQPQHF
DNA: TGTGCCAGTAGTAGCACAGGGTCCCTAGATCAGCCCCAGCATTTT

J: TRBJ2-3
D: NA
size: NA
V: TRBV12-3/TRBV12-4
CDR3: CASSRAPDTQYF
DNA: TGTGCCAGCAGCAGGGCGCCAGATACGCAGTATTTT

J: TRBJ2-2
D: NA
size: NA
V: TRBV5-1
CDR3: CASSLDEIGGPTGELFF
DNA: TGCGCCAGCAGCTTGGATGAGATCGGGGGGCCCACCGGGGAGCTGTTTTTT

J: TRBJ1-2
D: NA
size: NA
V: TRBV4-3
CDR3: CASSQDAVVYGYTF
DNA: TGCGCCAGCAGCCAAGATGCGGTAGTCTATGGCTACACCTTC

J: TRBJ1-1
D: NA
size: NA
V: TRBV11-2
CDR3: CASSLRAGTEAFF
DNA: TGTGCCAGCAGCCTGAGGGCGGGCACTGAAGCTTTCTTT

J: TRBJ2-1
D: TRBD2
size: NA
V: TRBV4-1
CDR3: CASSQASGSVNEQFF
DNA: TGCGCCAGCAGCCAAGCTAGCGGGAGTGTTAATGAGCAGTTCTTC

J: TRBJ2-3
D: TRBD2
size: NA
V: TRBV7-9
CDR3: CASSSQLLGGAQYF
DNA: TGTGCCAGCAGCTCCCAGCTCCTGGGGGGGGCGCAGTATTTT

J: TRBJ2-2
D: TRBD2
size: NA
V: TRBV13
CDR3: CASSSELAGVRTGELFF
DNA: TGTGCCAGCAGCTCTGAACTAGCGGGAGTACGAACCGGGGAGCTGTTTTTT

J: TRBJ2-2
D: TRBD1
size: NA
V: TRBV10-3
CDR3: CAIRDQGAPGGELFF
DNA: TGTGCCATCAGGGACCAGGGGGCGCCCGGCGGGGAGCTGTTTTTT

J: TRBJ1-2
D: NA
size: once
V: TRBV6-5
CDR3: CASSPGHSNYGYTF
DNA: TGTGCCAGCTCACCGGGACACTCAAACTATGGCTACACCTTC

J: TRBJ1-2
D: TRBD1
size: NA
V: TRBV7-2
CDR3: CAGSPTGTGIYGYTF
DNA: TGTGCCGGCAGCCCTACCGGGACAGGGATCTATGGCTACACCTTC

J: TRBJ1-6
D: NA
size: once
V: TRBV6-5
CDR3: CASRISDRLNSPLHF
DNA: TGTGCCAGCCGCATTTCGGACAGATTAAATTCACCCCTCCACTTT

J: TRBJ1-1
D: TRBD1
size: NA
V: TRBV7-3
CDR3: CASSLTGGNTEAFF
DNA: TGTGCCAGCAGCTTGACAGGGGGGAACACTGAAGCTTTCTTT

J: TRBJ2-6
D: NA
size: NA
V: TRBV5-4
CDR3: CASSLKVQSGANVLTF
DNA: TGTGCCAGCAGCTTGAAAGTCCAGTCTGGGGCCAACGTCCTGACTTTC

J: TRBJ1-1
D: NA
size: NA
V: TRBV18
CDR3: CASSPPGGTNTEAFF
DNA: TGTGCCAGCTCACCACCTGGGGGGACCAACACTGAAGCTTTCTTT

J: TRBJ2-3
D: NA
size: NA
V: TRBV19
CDR3: CASSIILAGSSTDTQYF
DNA: TGTGCCAGTAGTATAATCTTGGCGGGATCTAGCACAGATACGCAGTATTTT

J: TRBJ1-5
D: NA
size: NA
V: TRBV2
CDR3: CASSPGPGGVQPQHF
DNA: TGTGCCAGCAGCCCGGGACCTGGAGGGGTTCAGCCCCAGCATTTT

J: TRBJ2-7
D: NA
size: NA
V: TRBV6-2/TRBV6-3
CDR3: CASSYLVVFYEQYF
DNA: TGTGCCAGCAGTTACTTGGTAGTATTCTACGAGCAGTACTTC

J: TRBJ2-7
D: TRBD1
size: NA
V: TRBV19
CDR3: CASSPTPQGAGEQYF
DNA: TGTGCCAGTAGTCCGACACCACAGGGGGCAGGGGAGCAGTACTTC

J: TRBJ2-1
D: NA
size: NA
V: TRBV11-2
CDR3: CASSPTTSYNEQFF
DNA: TGTGCCAGCAGCCCGACGACTAGCTACAATGAGCAGTTCTTC

J: TRBJ1-1
D: NA
size: few
V: TRBV5-6
CDR3: CASSGTDGANTEAFF
DNA: TGTGCCAGCAGCGGCACTGACGGAGCGAACACTGAAGCTTTCTTT

J: TRBJ1-3
D: NA
size: NA
V: TRBV9
CDR3: CASSTPRGMVRSGNTIYF
DNA: TGTGCCAGCAGCACCCCCCGCGGAATGGTAAGGTCTGGAAACACCATATATTTT

J: TRBJ1-1
D: TRBD1
size: NA
V: TRBV11-1
CDR3: CASSSGTANTEAFF
DNA: TGTGCCAGCAGCTCGGGGACAGCGAACACTGAAGCTTTCTTT

J: TRBJ1-2
D: NA
size: NA
V: TRBV25-1
CDR3: CASSDHQGTPYGYTF
DNA: TGTGCCAGCAGTGATCATCAGGGAACCCCCTATGGCTACACCTTC

J: TRBJ1-2
D: NA
size: NA
V: TRBV24-1
CDR3: CATSDSEQGADGYTF
DNA: TGTGCCACCAGTGATTCTGAACAAGGGGCGGATGGCTACACCTTC

J: TRBJ1-3
D: NA
size: NA
V: TRBV30
CDR3: CAWSGRVGTIYF
DNA: TGTGCCTGGAGTGGCCGGGTGGGCACCATATATTTT

J: TRBJ2-5
D: NA
size: NA
V: TRBV15
CDR3: CATSRDLPGTQYF
DNA: TGTGCCACCAGCAGGGACTTACCGGGGACCCAGTACTTC

J: TRBJ2-5
D: NA
size: NA
V: TRBV5-1
CDR3: CASSSGPKETQYF
DNA: TGCGCCAGCAGCAGTGGGCCGAAGGAGACCCAGTACTTC

J: TRBJ1-1
D: NA
size: NA
V: TRBV27
CDR3: CASSFQGTEAFF
DNA: TGTGCCAGCAGTTTTCAGGGGACTGAAGCTTTCTTT

J: TRBJ2-6
D: NA
size: few
V: TRBV4-3
CDR3: CASSQDHRGFDSGANVLTF
DNA: TGCGCCAGCAGCCAAGACCATAGGGGCTTCGACTCTGGGGCCAACGTCCTGACTTTC

J: TRBJ1-2
D: NA
size: NA
V: TRBV3-1/TRBV3-2
CDR3: CASSQGTGRVANYGYTF
DNA: TGTGCCAGCAGCCAAGGGACCGGGAGGGTCGCTAACTATGGCTACACCTTC

J: TRBJ2-3
D: NA
size: once
V: TRBV11-2
CDR3: CASSLAQGQYF
DNA: TGTGCCAGCAGCTTAGCCCAGGGACAGTATTTT

J: TRBJ1-2
D: NA
size: NA
V: TRBV12-3/TRBV12-4
CDR3: CASSLRVNYGYTF
DNA: TGTGCCAGCAGTTTGAGAGTAAACTATGGCTACACCTTC

J: TRBJ2-1
D: TRBD1
size: NA
V: TRBV5-1
CDR3: CASSWGTGNDEQFF
DNA: TGCGCCAGCAGCTGGGGGACAGGGAACGATGAGCAGTTCTTC

J: TRBJ1-2
D: NA
size: NA
V: TRBV10-1
CDR3: CASSSDRNYGYTF
DNA: TGCGCCAGCAGTTCTGACAGAAACTATGGCTACACCTTC

J: TRBJ1-1
D: NA
size: NA
V: TRBV19
CDR3: CASSVQQDTEAFF
DNA: TGTGCCAGTAGTGTCCAACAGGACACTGAAGCTTTCTTT

J: TRBJ2-7
D: TRBD2
size: NA
V: TRBV5-3
CDR3: CARSLPSGGPFSYEQYF
DNA: TGTGCCAGAAGCTTACCTAGCGGGGGGCCTTTCTCCTACGAGCAGTACTTC

J: TRBJ2-1
D: NA
size: NA
V: TRBV11-2
CDR3: CASSFSLVSYNEQFF
DNA: TGTGCCAGCAGCTTTTCCCTAGTCTCCTACAATGAGCAGTTCTTC

J: TRBJ1-5
D: TRBD1
size: NA
V: TRBV10-3
CDR3: CAISESTTGDNQPQHF
DNA: TGTGCCATCAGTGAGTCGACGACAGGGGATAATCAGCCCCAGCATTTT

J: TRBJ2-1
D: TRBD2
size: NA
V: TRBV5-1
CDR3: CASSLRTSIEQFF
DNA: TGCGCCAGCAGCCTCAGGACTAGTATTGAGCAGTTCTTC

J: TRBJ2-7
D: TRBD2
size: NA
V: TRBV19
CDR3: CASSTRGGSSYEQYF
DNA: TGTGCCAGTAGTACCCGGGGGGGGAGCTCCTACGAGCAGTACTTC

J: TRBJ2-5
D: NA
size: few
V: TRBV9
CDR3: CASSVEGWGPRETQYF
DNA: TGTGCCAGCAGCGTAGAAGGTTGGGGGCCGCGGGAGACCCAGTACTTC

J: TRBJ1-1
D: NA
size: NA
V: TRBV5-1
CDR3: CASSPLTDMNTEAFF
DNA: TGCGCCAGCAGCCCGCTGACGGACATGAACACTGAAGCTTTCTTT

J: TRBJ2-2
D: NA
size: NA
V: TRBV15
CDR3: CATSRDGRGRAGELFF
DNA: TGTGCCACCAGCAGAGATGGTAGGGGGAGGGCCGGGGAGCTGTTTTTT